This T cell receptor (beta chain) was identified in a study of T cells expressing NK-cell markers. Study summary: Sorted CD3+CD56-NKG2C+, CD3+CD56+NKG2C+ and CD3+CD56+NKG2C- T cells supplied the TCR beta repertoires.

About this clonotype itself: The antigen is undetermined.

After re-calling the 5' RACE reads, TCRdb lists one entry per CDR3 protein, DNA absent. This sample's table has 400,000 to 450,000 distinct CDR3 sequences. Study-wide findings and caveats: CD8+ T cells in six donors included dominant NKG2C+ clonotypes at roughly 1.0-8%. Also leading the CD3+CD56-NKG2C+ fraction in a handful of donors were these clonotypes. Specificity for HCMV among expanded NKG2C+ T cell clones was not established.

This TCR came from a woman between 18 and 70 years old in good health. Sequencing used blood T cells: a sorted CD56 or NKG2C T cell subset, CD4+ or CD8+ T cells, or bulk PBMC T cells (not recorded which).

CDR3 protein: CASSSLGGASSYNEQFF. The V and J genes are TRBV7-3 and TRBJ2-1; TCRdb names TRBD1, which stays unverified in the absence of DNA. The CDR3 runs 17 residues. Germline CDR1 is SGHTA and CDR2 is FQGTGA.